This paragraph reports one T cell receptor beta chain. Per the authors' pipeline: Estimates of nucleated cell counts were drawn from the amplification of reference gene primers. Using immunoSEQ multiplex PCR, the repertoire was profiled, and TCRdb retains in-frame clones only, with some absent. V and J calls and clone size are those listed in that table; D and trimming were worked out from the DNA. The sample consists of fewer than 350,000 clones, 70% to 90% of them appearing once. Germline CDR1 MNHNS, CDR2 SASEGT. The V gene lost 3 bases and the J gene lost 1 base, with 15 bases spanning the gap. This CDR3 spans 16 amino acids. These data originate in a study of blood T cell repertoires in COVID-19. The overall study: Samples of COVID-19 (acute and convalescent) were obtained from the United States, Italy and Spain. Nucleic acid was either cDNA or gDNA, and it came from T cells, B-cell-depleted T cells, or PBMCs.

Material: peripheral blood. This sequence originates from a man between 18 and 29 years old with active or convalescent COVID-19. The genes are TRBV6-1 and TRBJ2-5, with D possibly being TRBD2 (6 bases). The CDR3 DNA is TGTGCCAGCAGTGATCCGGACTATATTATCCAAGAGACCCAGTACTTC. Encoded protein: CASSDPDYIIQETQYF.